This paragraph reports one T cell receptor (beta chain). This entry belongs to a study of control samples from healthy donors and cancer patients. Assay used: immunoSEQ multiplex PCR; TCRdb lists only in-frame clones, some missing. Here the sample spans 120,000 or so clones, about 89% being singletons. Looked up from germline, CDR1 is SGHTA and CDR2 is FQGNSA. There are 14 residues in the CDR3. Trimming took 6 bases from V and 7 from J; bases not matched to a gene: 9. V and J are TRBV7-2 and TRBJ2-1; TRBD2 agrees at 7 bases. This receptor was identified in a man in his 60s in good health. What was sequenced was blood. CDR3 region: CASRGGLGENEQFF. DNA for the CDR3: TGTGCCAGCAGGGGCGGACTAGGAGAGAATGAGCAGTTCTTC. Combining the CDR3 with reference TRBV7-2 and TRBJ2-1 gives the whole variable domain GAGVSQSPSNKVTEKGKDVELRCDPISGHTALYWYRQSLGQGLEFLIYFQGNSAPDKSGLPSDRFSAERTGGSVSTLTIQRTQQEDSAVYLCASRGGLGENEQFFGPGTRLTVL.